This T cell receptor (beta chain) was sequenced in a study of blood T cell repertoires in COVID-19. For the study at large: Samples taken during acute and convalescent COVID-19 were collected in the United States, Italy and Spain.

As handled by the study authors: Nucleated cell counts were estimated from reference gene primer amplification. Produced via immunoSEQ multiplex PCR; TCRdb's table is partial and in-frame only. For V, J and clone size, that table is used; D and trimming come from the DNA. The sample contains roughly 670,000 clones, around 89% of which appear only once. CDR1 and CDR2 from the germline V gene are SEHNR and FQNEAQ (reference sequence). The length of the CDR3 is 16 residues. Trimming took 10 bases from V and 0 from J; bases not matched to a gene: 15. The TCR was taken from a woman younger than 30 with acute or convalescent COVID-19. V usage is TRBV7-9 and J usage is TRBJ2-7, with 7 bases that match TRBD1. Sequencing was done on a sample of peripheral blood. This CDR3 is CATNGQAKFTSYEQYF. CDR3 in DNA: TGTGCCACAAACGGACAGGCAAAGTTCACCTCCTACGAGCAGTACTTC.